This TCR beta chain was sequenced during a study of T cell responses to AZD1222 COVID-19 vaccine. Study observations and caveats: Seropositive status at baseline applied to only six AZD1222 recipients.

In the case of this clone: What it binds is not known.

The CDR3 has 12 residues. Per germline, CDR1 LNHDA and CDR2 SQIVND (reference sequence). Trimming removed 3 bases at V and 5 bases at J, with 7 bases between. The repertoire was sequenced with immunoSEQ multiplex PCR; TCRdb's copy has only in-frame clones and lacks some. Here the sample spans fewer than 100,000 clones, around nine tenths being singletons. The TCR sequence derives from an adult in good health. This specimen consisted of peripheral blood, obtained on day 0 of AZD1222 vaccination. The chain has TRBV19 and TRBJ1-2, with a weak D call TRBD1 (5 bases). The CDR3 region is CASSMGPYGYTF. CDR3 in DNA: TGTGCCAGTAGTATGGGACCGTATGGCTACACCTTC.